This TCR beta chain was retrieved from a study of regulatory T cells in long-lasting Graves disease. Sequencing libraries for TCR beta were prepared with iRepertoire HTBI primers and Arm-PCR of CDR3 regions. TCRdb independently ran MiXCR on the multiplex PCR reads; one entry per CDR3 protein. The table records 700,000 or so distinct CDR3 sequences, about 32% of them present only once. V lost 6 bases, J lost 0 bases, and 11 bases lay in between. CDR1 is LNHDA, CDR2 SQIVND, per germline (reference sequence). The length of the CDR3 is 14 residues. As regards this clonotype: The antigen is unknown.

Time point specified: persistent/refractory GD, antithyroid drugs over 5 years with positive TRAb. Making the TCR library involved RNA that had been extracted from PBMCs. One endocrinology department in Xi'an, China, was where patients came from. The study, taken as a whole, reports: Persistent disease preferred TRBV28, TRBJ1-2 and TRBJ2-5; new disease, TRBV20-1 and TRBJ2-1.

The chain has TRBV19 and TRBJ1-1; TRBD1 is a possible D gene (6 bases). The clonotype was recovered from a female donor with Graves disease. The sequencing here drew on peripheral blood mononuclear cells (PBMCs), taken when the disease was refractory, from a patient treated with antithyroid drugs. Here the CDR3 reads CASRGHNLNTEAFF. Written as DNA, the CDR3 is TGTGCCAGTAGGGGACATAACCTGAACACTGAAGCTTTCTTT.